Described below is a single T cell receptor beta chain sequence and its context. V shed 4 bases, J shed 6 bases, and the junction held 5 bases outside the gene matches. This CDR3 contains 14 residues. Looked up from germline, CDR1 is SGHVS and CDR2 is FNYEAQ. A multiplex PCR was run with 60 Vbeta primers and 13 Jbeta primers. Clones were sequenced by immunoSEQ multiplex PCR, and TCRdb holds only the in-frame ones, with some missing. There are about 81,000 clones in the sample; just over 75% occur only once, and 2.5% to 3.5% lies in the top ten. The data stem from a study of cytomegalovirus exposure and HLA in healthy donors. Study information: About 79 million unique TCRs from HLA-typed donors were held in an early data release.

This clonotype was sampled from a man aged 45-60 years in good health and CMV-seropositive. Source material: PBMCs. The genes are TRBV7-6 and TRBJ2-3, with 9 positions matching TRBD1. The CDR3 DNA follows: TGTGCCAGCAGCTGGGGACAGGGCTGGGATACGCAGTATTTT. Its protein is CASSWGQGWDTQYF.